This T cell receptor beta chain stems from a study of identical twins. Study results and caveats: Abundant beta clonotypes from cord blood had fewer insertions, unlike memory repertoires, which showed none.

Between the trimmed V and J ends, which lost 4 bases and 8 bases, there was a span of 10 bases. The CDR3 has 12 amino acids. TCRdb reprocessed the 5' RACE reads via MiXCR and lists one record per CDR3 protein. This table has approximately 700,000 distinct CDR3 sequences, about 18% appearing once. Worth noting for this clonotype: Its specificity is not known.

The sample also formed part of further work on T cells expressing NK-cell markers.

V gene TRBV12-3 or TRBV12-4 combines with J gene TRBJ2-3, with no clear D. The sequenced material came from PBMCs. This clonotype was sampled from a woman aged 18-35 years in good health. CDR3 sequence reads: CASSSPTGTQYF. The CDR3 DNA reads TGTGCCAGCAGTTCACCCACGGGTACGCAGTATTTT.